Reported below is one TCR beta chain. The antigen is undetermined. This sample was included in a study of cytomegalovirus exposure and HLA in healthy donors. It was with 60 Vbeta and 13 Jbeta primers that the PCR ran. Some clones are missing from TCRdb's copy, which holds only in-frame ones; the method was immunoSEQ multiplex PCR. The repertoire holds some 80,000 clones, with approximately 78% as singletons. Study-wide results and limits: Under in vitro conditions, a few CMV-associated chains were confirmed as specific for CMV antigens. Later genetic work tied a missense DCLRE1C variant to beta-chain V and J trimming. Presence/absence analyses rested on an assumption that sequencing depth was roughly uniform across donors.

Sequences were obtained from PBMCs. The origin of this receptor is a man aged 40-49 years in good health and CMV-seronegative.

The CDR3 reads CASSPWNGGAGDTQYF. The CDR3 coding sequence is TGTGCCAGCTCACCTTGGAACGGGGGAGCCGGAGATACGCAGTATTTT. This rearrangement joins TRBV18 to TRBJ2-3, with D tentatively TRBD2 (6 bases). The length of the CDR3 is 16 residues. From germline, CDR1 is KGHSH and CDR2 LQKENI. Trimming left V 3 bases short and J 5 bases short, with 18 bases between.